A selection of T cell receptor beta chains follows, all from one sample in a study of regulatory T cells in long-lasting Graves disease. TCRdb itself ran the multiplex PCR reads through MiXCR, one entry per CDR3 protein. Of about 400,000 distinct CDR3 sequences listed, roughly 16% were seen once; the top ten hold 22%. Sample: peripheral blood mononuclear cells (PBMCs), taken at new diagnosis, from a patient treated with antithyroid drugs. These receptors all come from a female donor with Graves disease. Both conserved end residues are part of each CDR3. A D gene is named only where the DNA matches it firmly. Size is omitted from some rows. Given values are once, few, many or a class for expanded clones.

CDR3nt: TGCGCCAGCAGCTTGGGACAGGGAGTCTATAATTCACCCCTCCACTTT; CDR3aa: CASSLGQGVYNSPLHF; abundance: .; d_gene: TRBD1; v_gene: TRBV5-1; j_gene: TRBJ1-6
CDR3nt: TGTGCCAGCAGTCTCGATAGCGGGAGTCCCTACAATGAGCAGTTCTTC; CDR3aa: CASSLDSGSPYNEQFF; abundance: many; d_gene: TRBD2; v_gene: TRBV14; j_gene: TRBJ2-1
CDR3nt: TGTGCCTCGGGAGGGAATCAGGCTTTCTTT; CDR3aa: CASGGNQAFF; abundance: many; d_gene: .; v_gene: TRBV30; j_gene: TRBJ1-1
CDR3nt: TGTGCCAGCAGATCCCGACCAGGGGGTAATGAAAAACTGTTTTTT; CDR3aa: CASRSRPGGNEKLFF; abundance: .; d_gene: TRBD1; v_gene: TRBV12-3/TRBV12-4; j_gene: TRBJ1-4
CDR3nt: TGTGCCAGCAGCTTGGAGCGGGATGGCACAGATACGCAGTATTTT; CDR3aa: CASSLERDGTDTQYF; abundance: many; d_gene: TRBD2; v_gene: TRBV5-4; j_gene: TRBJ2-3
CDR3nt: TGTGCCAGCACCGACTCATGGGGGGCAGGGGCGGAAGTTAATGAAAAACTGTTTTTT; CDR3aa: CASTDSWGAGAEVNEKLFF; abundance: .; d_gene: .; v_gene: TRBV6-1; j_gene: TRBJ1-4
CDR3nt: TGTGCCAGCAGTTACTCAGGCGGGGCACTTTGGTACGAGCAGTACTTC; CDR3aa: CASSYSGGALWYEQYF; abundance: many; d_gene: .; v_gene: TRBV6-9; j_gene: TRBJ2-7
CDR3nt: TGTGCCAGCAGCTTACCGACAGGGGGCTACTATGGCTACACCTTC; CDR3aa: CASSLPTGGYYGYTF; abundance: many; d_gene: TRBD1; v_gene: TRBV5-5; j_gene: TRBJ1-2
CDR3nt: TGTGCCATCAGTGTGGTGGGGTCGGGCGAGCAGTACTTC; CDR3aa: CAISVVGSGEQYF; abundance: few; d_gene: .; v_gene: TRBV10-3; j_gene: TRBJ2-7
CDR3nt: TGCAGCGTGGAAGAGGGACAGCCCTACGGGCAGTACTTC; CDR3aa: CSVEEGQPYGQYF; abundance: .; d_gene: TRBD1; v_gene: TRBV29-1; j_gene: TRBJ2-7
CDR3nt: TGCAGCGTTGACCCAACAGGGAATGAAAAACTGTTTTTT; CDR3aa: CSVDPTGNEKLFF; abundance: few; d_gene: .; v_gene: TRBV29-1; j_gene: TRBJ1-4
CDR3nt: TGTGCCAGCAGCCCTCGACTAGCGGGAGGGGAGTACAATGAGCAGTTCTTC; CDR3aa: CASSPRLAGGEYNEQFF; abundance: many; d_gene: TRBD2; v_gene: TRBV3-1; j_gene: TRBJ2-1
CDR3nt: TGTGCCAGCAGGACGGAACAGGGTTATGGCTACACCTTC; CDR3aa: CASRTEQGYGYTF; abundance: few; d_gene: .; v_gene: TRBV12-3/TRBV12-4; j_gene: TRBJ1-2
CDR3nt: TGTGCCAGCAGTTCCCGGACTAGCGGGATTAAAGAGACCCAGTACTTC; CDR3aa: CASSSRTSGIKETQYF; abundance: .; d_gene: TRBD2; v_gene: TRBV6-6; j_gene: TRBJ2-5
CDR3nt: TGTGCCAGCAGTTACGGGGGGCTTGAGTTCTTC; CDR3aa: CASSYGGLEFF; abundance: few; d_gene: .; v_gene: TRBV6-2/TRBV6-3; j_gene: TRBJ2-1
CDR3nt: TGTGCCAGCTCACTTATGACGTGGGGGGGGCTGAGGAACACTGAAGCTTTCTTT; CDR3aa: CASSLMTWGGLRNTEAFF; abundance: .; d_gene: .; v_gene: TRBV18; j_gene: TRBJ1-1
CDR3nt: TGTGCCAGCAGCCGCCTCCCAGGGACCCAGTACTTC; CDR3aa: CASSRLPGTQYF; abundance: many; d_gene: .; v_gene: TRBV11-2; j_gene: TRBJ2-5
CDR3nt: TGTGCCAGCAGTTTACCCGCCCAGGGGGCCGTAAACACCATATATTTT; CDR3aa: CASSLPAQGAVNTIYF; abundance: many; d_gene: TRBD1; v_gene: TRBV28; j_gene: TRBJ1-3
CDR3nt: TGTGCCAGCAGTTACTTTGGCGAGGGGAGCGGCTACACCTTC; CDR3aa: CASSYFGEGSGYTF; abundance: .; d_gene: .; v_gene: TRBV6-5; j_gene: TRBJ1-2
CDR3nt: TGTGCCAGCAGCTTAACGAGTATAGTGTTGGCAGGGCGCCAAGAGACCCAGTACTTC; CDR3aa: CASSLTSIVLAGRQETQYF; abundance: few; d_gene: .; v_gene: TRBV7-6; j_gene: TRBJ2-5
CDR3nt: TGTGCCAGCAGCTTAACGTCAGGGGTAGAGACCCAGTACTTC; CDR3aa: CASSLTSGVETQYF; abundance: many; d_gene: .; v_gene: TRBV7-9; j_gene: TRBJ2-5
CDR3nt: TGTGCCAGTAGTCTCTCAGGGGGTGCCCCCTATGAGCAGTTCTTC; CDR3aa: CASSLSGGAPYEQFF; abundance: .; d_gene: TRBD1; v_gene: TRBV19; j_gene: TRBJ2-1
CDR3nt: TGTGCCAGCAGCTCTTGGGGGGGGGGGCGCGGGGCAGGACCTTCTGGGGCCAACGTCCTGACTTTC; CDR3aa: CASSSWGGGRGAGPSGANVLTF; abundance: few; d_gene: .; v_gene: TRBV12-3/TRBV12-4; j_gene: TRBJ2-6
CDR3nt: TGTGCCAGCAGTTTATCGCTGGGGGTCTATGGCTACACCTTC; CDR3aa: CASSLSLGVYGYTF; abundance: many; d_gene: .; v_gene: TRBV27; j_gene: TRBJ1-2
CDR3nt: TGTGCCAGTAGTATTCCCGGAGAGGGAAGGAAGTACACTGAAGCTTTCTTT; CDR3aa: CASSIPGEGRKYTEAFF; abundance: .; d_gene: .; v_gene: TRBV19; j_gene: TRBJ1-1
CDR3nt: TGCGCCAGCAGTGAGAGAAGGGGGTTCGAGCAGTACTTC; CDR3aa: CASSERRGFEQYF; abundance: few; d_gene: .; v_gene: TRBV10-1; j_gene: TRBJ2-7
CDR3nt: TGTGCCAGCAGTGTCGGACAGGGGGTGAGGGAGACCCAGTACTTC; CDR3aa: CASSVGQGVRETQYF; abundance: many; d_gene: TRBD1; v_gene: TRBV12-3/TRBV12-4; j_gene: TRBJ2-5
CDR3nt: TGTGCCAGCAGTTCCCGGACTAGCGGGGGGGTATACAATGAGCAGTTCTTC; CDR3aa: CASSSRTSGGVYNEQFF; abundance: many; d_gene: TRBD2; v_gene: TRBV12-3/TRBV12-4; j_gene: TRBJ2-1
CDR3nt: TGCGCCAGCAGCCAAGTTTGGCCCAAGGGTCCGGGGCAGCCCCAGCATTTT; CDR3aa: CASSQVWPKGPGQPQHF; abundance: few; d_gene: .; v_gene: TRBV4-1; j_gene: TRBJ1-5
CDR3nt: TGCAGTGCTAGAGACAGTGGCGGGGAGCTGTTTTTT; CDR3aa: CSARDSGGELFF; abundance: .; d_gene: .; v_gene: TRBV20-1; j_gene: TRBJ2-2
CDR3nt: TGTGCCAGCAGTTTCCGCGCGGAGGGAAGCGGCTACACCTTC; CDR3aa: CASSFRAEGSGYTF; abundance: few; d_gene: .; v_gene: TRBV27; j_gene: TRBJ1-2
CDR3nt: TGCAGTGCGCGTTCCGGGACAGGGGGCGAGAATGAAAAACTGTTTTTT; CDR3aa: CSARSGTGGENEKLFF; abundance: .; d_gene: TRBD1; v_gene: TRBV20-1; j_gene: TRBJ1-4
CDR3nt: TGTGCCAGCAGTTTATACAGGGGATCGAGGAACACTGAAGCTTTCTTT; CDR3aa: CASSLYRGSRNTEAFF; abundance: many; d_gene: TRBD1; v_gene: TRBV27; j_gene: TRBJ1-1
CDR3nt: TGCGCCAGCAGCCAGGGACAGGAGGATTCCGGGGAGCTGTTTTTT; CDR3aa: CASSQGQEDSGELFF; abundance: many; d_gene: TRBD1; v_gene: TRBV5-1; j_gene: TRBJ2-2
CDR3nt: TGTGCCAGCAGTTACGGCGGGCAGGGGGGCCACGAGCAGTACTTC; CDR3aa: CASSYGGQGGHEQYF; abundance: .; d_gene: .; v_gene: TRBV6-2/TRBV6-3; j_gene: TRBJ2-7
CDR3nt: TGTGCCAGCAGTTTTCGGCAGATCAATCAGCCCCAGCATTTT; CDR3aa: CASSFRQINQPQHF; abundance: .; d_gene: .; v_gene: TRBV27; j_gene: TRBJ1-5
CDR3nt: TGTGCCAGTAGTAGACAGGGCCTGGATAATCAGCCCCAGCATTTT; CDR3aa: CASSRQGLDNQPQHF; abundance: .; d_gene: TRBD1; v_gene: TRBV19; j_gene: TRBJ1-5
CDR3nt: TGTGCCAGCAGCTTAGTAGGACTAGCGGGGGAGGGAAATGAGCAGTTCTTC; CDR3aa: CASSLVGLAGEGNEQFF; abundance: .; d_gene: TRBD2; v_gene: TRBV7-2; j_gene: TRBJ2-1